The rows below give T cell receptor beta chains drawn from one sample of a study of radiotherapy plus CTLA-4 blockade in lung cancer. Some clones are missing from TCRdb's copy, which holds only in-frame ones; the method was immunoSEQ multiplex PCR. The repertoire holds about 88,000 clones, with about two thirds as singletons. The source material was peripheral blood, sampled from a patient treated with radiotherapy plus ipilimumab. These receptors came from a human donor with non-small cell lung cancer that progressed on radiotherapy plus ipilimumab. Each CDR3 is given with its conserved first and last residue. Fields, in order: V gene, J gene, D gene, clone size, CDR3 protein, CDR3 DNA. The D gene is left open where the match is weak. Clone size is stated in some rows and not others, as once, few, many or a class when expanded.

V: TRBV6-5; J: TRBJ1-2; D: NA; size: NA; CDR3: CASSSAWGVSNYGYTF; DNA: TGTGCCAGCAGTTCCGCCTGGGGTGTCTCTAACTATGGCTACACCTTC
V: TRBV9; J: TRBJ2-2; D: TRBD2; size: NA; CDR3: CASSVDGTSRGELFF; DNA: TGTGCCAGCAGCGTCGACGGGACTAGCCGCGGGGAGCTGTTTTTT
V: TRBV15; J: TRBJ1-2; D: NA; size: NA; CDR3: CATSTNPGTNYGYTF; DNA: TGTGCCACCAGCACCAATCCCGGGACAAACTATGGCTACACCTTC
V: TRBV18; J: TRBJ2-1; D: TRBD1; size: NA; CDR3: CASSPGQGGTNEQFF; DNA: TGTGCCAGCTCACCCGGACAGGGGGGGACCAATGAGCAGTTCTTC
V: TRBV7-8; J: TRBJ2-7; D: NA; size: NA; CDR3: CASNGISSSEQYF; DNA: TGTGCCAGCAACGGCATCTCTTCCTCCGAGCAGTACTTC
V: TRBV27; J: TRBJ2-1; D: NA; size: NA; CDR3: CASNRDGSYNEQFF; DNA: TGTGCCAGCAACCGGGACGGATCCTACAATGAGCAGTTCTTC
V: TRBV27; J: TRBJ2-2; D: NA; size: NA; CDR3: CASSLFTANTGELFF; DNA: TGTGCCAGCAGTTTATTTACGGCGAACACCGGGGAGCTGTTTTTT
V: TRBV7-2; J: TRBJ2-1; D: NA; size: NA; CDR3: CASSYGPSSYNEQFF; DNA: TGTGCCAGCAGCTATGGACCGAGCTCCTACAATGAGCAGTTCTTC
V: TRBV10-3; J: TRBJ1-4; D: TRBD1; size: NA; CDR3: CAISAMTGANEKLFF; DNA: TGTGCCATCAGTGCGATGACAGGGGCTAATGAAAAACTGTTTTTT
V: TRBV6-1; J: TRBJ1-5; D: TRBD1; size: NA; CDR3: CASRWTGNSNQPQHF; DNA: TGTGCCAGCAGGTGGACAGGGAATAGCAATCAGCCCCAGCATTTT
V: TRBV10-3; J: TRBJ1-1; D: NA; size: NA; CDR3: CAISPQNTEAFF; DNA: TGTGCCATCAGCCCCCAGAACACTGAAGCTTTCTTT
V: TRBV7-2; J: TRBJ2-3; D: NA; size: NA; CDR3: CASSSRQGGEVPDTQYF; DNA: TGTGCCAGCAGCTCGCGCCAAGGGGGAGAGGTCCCAGATACGCAGTATTTT
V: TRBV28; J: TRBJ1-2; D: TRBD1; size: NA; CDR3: CASRQQGARVSGYTF; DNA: TGTGCCAGCAGACAACAGGGGGCGCGGGTATCAGGCTACACCTTC
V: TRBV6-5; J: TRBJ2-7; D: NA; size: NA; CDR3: CASRLTGTYEQYF; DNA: TGTGCCAGCAGATTGACAGGTACCTACGAGCAGTACTTC
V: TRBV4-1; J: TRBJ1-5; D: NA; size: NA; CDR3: CASSQGDTYSNQPQHF; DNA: TGCGCCAGCAGCCAAGGAGACACCTATAGCAATCAGCCCCAGCATTTT
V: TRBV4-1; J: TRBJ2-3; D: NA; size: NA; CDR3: CASEGRPDTQYF; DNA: TGCGCCAGCGAGGGGCGCCCAGATACGCAGTATTTT
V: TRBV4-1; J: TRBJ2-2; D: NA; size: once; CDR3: CASQGVTGELFF; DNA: TGCGCCAGCCAAGGGGTCACCGGGGAGCTGTTTTTT
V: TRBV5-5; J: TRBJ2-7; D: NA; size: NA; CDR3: CASSLVQVHEQYF; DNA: TGTGCCAGCAGCTTGGTGCAGGTGCACGAGCAGTACTTC
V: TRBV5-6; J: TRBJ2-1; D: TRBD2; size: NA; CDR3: CASSLAGLAGDNEQFF; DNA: TGTGCCAGCAGCTTGGCCGGGCTAGCGGGGGACAATGAGCAGTTCTTC
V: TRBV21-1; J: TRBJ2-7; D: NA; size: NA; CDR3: CASSFQGLPSYEQYF; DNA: TGTGCCAGCTCCTTCCAGGGACTACCCTCCTACGAGCAGTACTTC
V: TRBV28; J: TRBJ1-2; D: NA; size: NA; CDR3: CASSFSRTRSYTF; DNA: TGTGCCAGCAGTTTCTCTAGGACCCGTTCTTACACCTTC
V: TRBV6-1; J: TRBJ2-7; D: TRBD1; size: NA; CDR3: CATVRDRVSYEQYF; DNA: TGTGCCACCGTAAGGGACAGGGTTTCCTACGAGCAGTACTTC
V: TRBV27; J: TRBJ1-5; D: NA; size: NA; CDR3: CASSLLGVGQPQHF; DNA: TGTGCCAGCAGTCTCCTGGGAGTCGGACAGCCCCAGCATTTT
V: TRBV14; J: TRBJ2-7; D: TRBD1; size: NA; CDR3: CASSQRTGGTYEQYF; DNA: TGTGCCAGCAGCCAAAGGACAGGGGGCACCTACGAGCAGTACTTC